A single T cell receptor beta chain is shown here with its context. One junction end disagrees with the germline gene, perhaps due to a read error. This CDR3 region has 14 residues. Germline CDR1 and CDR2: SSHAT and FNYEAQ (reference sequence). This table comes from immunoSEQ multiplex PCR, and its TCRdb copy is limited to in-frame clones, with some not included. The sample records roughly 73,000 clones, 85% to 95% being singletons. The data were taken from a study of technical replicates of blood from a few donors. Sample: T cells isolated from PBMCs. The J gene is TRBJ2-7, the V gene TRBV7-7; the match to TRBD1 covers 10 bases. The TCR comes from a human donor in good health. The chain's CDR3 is CASSRGTGDYEQYF. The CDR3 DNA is TGTGCTAGCAGCCGCGGGACAGGGGACTACGAGCAGTACTTC.